The 14 T cell receptor beta chains below all came from one sample that was sequenced in a study of circulating and synovial CD4+ cells in juvenile arthritis. TCRdb's copy holds only in-frame clones and misses some; the assay was immunoSEQ multiplex PCR. The sample yields 30,000 to 40,000 clones, just under 97% seen once. Input material: CD4+ T cells from blood. The receptors were sampled from a human donor with juvenile idiopathic arthritis.

On this clone: The junction does not match germline at one end; this may be a read error. The sample holds other DNA sequences that translate to the same CDR3. The gene calls are TRBV6-5 and TRBJ1-6, with D possibly matching TRBD1 (5 bases). CDR3 size: 13 residues. Looked up from germline, CDR1 is MNHEY and CDR2 is SVGAGI. The CDR3 DNA reads as TGTGCCAGCAGGTCCGGGGGGAATTCCCCCCTCCACTTT. Its translation is CASRSGGNSPLHF.

This clone was seen only once. This chain links TRBV28 with TRBJ2-2, with a possible D match to TRBD2 (5 bases). V was trimmed by 7 bases and J by 4 bases, leaving 16 bases between them. The CDR3 runs 15 residues. Germline values: CDR1 MDHEN, CDR2 SYDVKM. DNA of the CDR3: TGTGCCAGCACGGAGGCTAGGGTGGGCACCGGGGAGCTGTTTTTT. It codes for CASTEARVGTGELFF.

This chain links TRBV9 with TRBJ1-3; D ambiguous. Germline lookup yields CDR1 SGDLS and CDR2 YYNGEE. The CDR3 sequence is 15 residues long. Deletions cut 0 bases from V and 0 bases from J, with 7 bases between. CDR3 sequence: CASSVETGSGNTIYF. DNA for the CDR3: TGTGCCAGCAGCGTAGAAACGGGCTCTGGAAACACCATATATTTT.

The CDR3 reads CSAESGRQYF. The CDR3 DNA sequence: TGCAGTGCTGAAAGCGGGAGGCAGTACTTC. This chain uses TRBV20-1 with TRBJ2-7; 8 positions match TRBD2. In germline, CDR1 is DFQATT, CDR2 SNEGSKA (reference sequence). This CDR3 is 10 amino acids long. Trimming took 5 bases from V and 9 from J; bases not matched to a gene: 3.

This chain links TRBV2 with TRBJ2-5, with 11 bases fitting TRBD2. Trimming took 4 bases from V and 5 from J; bases not matched to a gene: 9. The CDR3 spans 16 residues. CDR1 is SNHLY, CDR2 FYNNEI, per germline. The CDR3 region is CASSGTLAGGGETQYF. As DNA, the CDR3 is TGTGCCAGCAGTGGGACGCTAGCGGGAGGCGGGGAGACCCAGTACTTC.

This clone was recorded a few times. The chain is built from TRBV6-6 and TRBJ2-3, with D perhaps TRBD2 (5 bases). Trimming removed 8 bases at V and 0 bases at J, with 9 bases between. CDR3 length: 13 residues. Germline values: CDR1 MNHNY, CDR2 SVGAGI (reference sequence). The CDR3 DNA sequence: TGTGCCAGCGGACTCACTAGCACAGATACGCAGTATTTT. Its translation is CASGLTSTDTQYF.

The CDR3 region has the DNA TGTGCCAGCACCCTCGGGACAGGTGAAAATGGCTACACCTTC. It translates to CASTLGTGENGYTF. The chain couples TRBV6-1 to TRBJ1-2; TRBD1 agrees at 8 bases. The germline V gene has CDR1 MNHNS and CDR2 SASEGT. CDR3 size: 14 residues. With 7 bases clipped from V and 6 bases from J, the junction kept 10 bases outside the gene matches.

The chain uses TRBV10-1 and TRBJ1-5; unclear D gene. This CDR3 contains 16 residues. Germline V CDR1 and CDR2: WNHNN, SYGVQD (reference sequence). V shed 7 bases and J shed 6 bases, with 22 bases lying between them. CDR3: CASTRLRSEWAQPQHF. The DNA of the CDR3 is TGCGCCAGCACCAGACTACGGTCGGAGTGGGCTCAGCCCCAGCATTTT.

The chain carries TRBV30 and TRBJ1-4; TRBD1 is a possible D gene (6 bases). Germline CDR1 is GTSNPN and CDR2 is SVGIG (reference sequence). V was trimmed by 5 bases and J by 0 bases, leaving 10 bases between them. The CDR3 covers 14 residues. CDR3 sequence reads: CAWGWTATNEKLFF. The CDR3 DNA reads TGTGCCTGGGGTTGGACAGCAACTAATGAAAAACTGTTTTTT.

The V gene is TRBV7-3, the J gene TRBJ2-3, with 11 bases identical to TRBD2. Trimming took 6 bases from V and 6 from J; bases not matched to a gene: 5. This CDR3 spans 14 amino acids. Germline assignment: CDR1 SGHTA and CDR2 FQGTGA. The CDR3 protein is CASRPSGRTDTQYF. As DNA, the CDR3 is TGTGCCAGCAGGCCTAGCGGGAGGACCGATACGCAGTATTTT.

This clone was seen only once. This sequence joins TRBV2 and TRBJ2-1; D perhaps matches TRBD2 (6 bases). The CDR3 covers 13 residues. V lost 7 bases, J lost 9 bases, and 16 bases lay in between. From germline, CDR1 is SNHLY and CDR2 FYNNEI. Here the CDR3 DNA reads TGTGCCAGCAATGCGGGACCAGTAGGTGAGCAGTTCTTC. Translation: CASNAGPVGEQFF. Together with reference TRBV2 and TRBJ2-1, the CDR3 gives the full variable domain: EPEVTQTPSHQVTQMGQEVILRCVPISNHLYFYWYRQILGQKVEFLVSFYNNEISEKSEIFDDQFSVERPDGSNFTLKIRSTKLEDSAMYFCASNAGPVGEQFFGPGTRLTVL.

This chain joins TRBV7-8 and TRBJ1-1; 8 positions match TRBD1. CDR1 is SGHVS and CDR2 is FQNEAQ in the germline V gene. Trimming removed 2 bases from V and 1 base from J; junction bases left unmatched: 15. This CDR3 comprises 19 residues. This CDR3 is CASSLRPGQGARRNTEAFF. The CDR3 DNA sequence: TGTGCCAGCAGCTTAAGGCCCGGGCAGGGGGCGCGGAGGAACACTGAAGCTTTCTTT. The entire variable domain, with the rest obtained from reference TRBV7-8 and TRBJ1-1, is as follows: GAGVSQSPRYKVAKRGQDVALRCDPISGHVSLFWYQQALGQGPEFLTYFQNEAQLDKSGLPSDRFFAERPEGSVSTLKIQRTQQEDSAVYLCASSLRPGQGARRNTEAFFGQGTRLTVV.

This clone was seen only a few times. The CDR3 here is CASGRVSEPYEQYF. In DNA form, the CDR3 reads TGTGCCAGTGGCAGAGTTAGCGAACCCTACGAGCAGTACTTC. The chain couples TRBV19 to TRBJ2-7; D might be TRBD2 (5 bases). CDR3 length equals 14 residues. Germline CDR1 and CDR2: LNHDA and SQIVND (reference sequence). Trimming removed 8 bases from V and 2 bases from J, with 16 bases in between. Full variable domain (outside the CDR3, taken from reference TRBV19 and TRBJ2-7): DGGITQSPKYLFRKEGQNVTLSCEQNLNHDAMYWYRQDPGQGLRLIYYSQIVNDFQKGDIAEGYSVSREKKESFPLTVTSAQKNPTAFYLCASGRVSEPYEQYFGPGTRLTVT.

The V and J genes are TRBV5-1 and TRBJ2-2, with D tentatively TRBD2 (6 bases). This CDR3 contains 15 residues. CDR1 is SGHRS, CDR2 YFSETQ, per germline. Trimming cost V 2 bases and J 2 bases, with 10 bases left between them. CDR3 in amino acids: CASSFLADNTGELFF. In DNA form, the CDR3 reads TGCGCCAGCAGCTTTTTAGCGGATAACACCGGGGAGCTGTTTTTT.